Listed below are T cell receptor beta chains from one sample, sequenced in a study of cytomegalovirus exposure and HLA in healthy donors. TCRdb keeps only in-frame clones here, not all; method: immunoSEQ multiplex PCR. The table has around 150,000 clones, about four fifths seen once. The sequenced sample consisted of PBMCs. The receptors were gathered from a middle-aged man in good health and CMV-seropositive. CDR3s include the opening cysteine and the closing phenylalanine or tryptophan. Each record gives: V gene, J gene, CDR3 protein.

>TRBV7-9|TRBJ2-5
CASNGRGGQETQYF
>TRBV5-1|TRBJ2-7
CASSPASGGYEQYF
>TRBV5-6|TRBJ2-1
CASSSRDRGNEQFF
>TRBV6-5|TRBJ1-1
CASSRWDRGRTEAFF
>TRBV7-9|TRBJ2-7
CASTVGQGMDEQYF
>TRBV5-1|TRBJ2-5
CASSFTGQDQETQYF
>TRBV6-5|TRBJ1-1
CASSPLLGEPEAFF
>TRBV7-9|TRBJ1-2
CASSRVSANYGYTF
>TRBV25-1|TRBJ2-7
CASSDRPYEQYF
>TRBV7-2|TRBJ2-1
CASSSSRVNNNEQFF
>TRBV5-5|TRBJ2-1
CASSPGGSFYNEQFF
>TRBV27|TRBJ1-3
CASSLGPSSGNTIYF
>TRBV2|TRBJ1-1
CASTTQGGPGEAFF
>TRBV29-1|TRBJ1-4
CSVKGAQTNEKLFF
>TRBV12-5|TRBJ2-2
CASGLGLAANTGELFF
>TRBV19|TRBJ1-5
CASSSLGVRGTNQPQHF
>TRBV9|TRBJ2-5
CASSTRQLATQYF
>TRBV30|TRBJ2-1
CAWSVFSYNEQFF
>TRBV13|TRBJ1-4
CASRFRGTTNEKLFF
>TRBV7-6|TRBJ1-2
CASSQQTGTGGTGYTF
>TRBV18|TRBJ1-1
CASSPGDRNTEAFF
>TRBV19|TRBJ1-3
CASSSYYRDSSGNTIYF
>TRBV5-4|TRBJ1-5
CASRRAGTNQPQHF
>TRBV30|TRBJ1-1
CAWSQLSRGDWGAFF
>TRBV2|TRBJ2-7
CASHRTGTNEQYF
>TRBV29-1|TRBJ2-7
CSVQEKDTYEQYF
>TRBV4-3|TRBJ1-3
CASSQRRGGNTIYF
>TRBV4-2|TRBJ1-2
CASSQKYGDTNYGYTF
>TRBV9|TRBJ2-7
CASSEGLLPYEQYF
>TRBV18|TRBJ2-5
CASSARQQETQYF
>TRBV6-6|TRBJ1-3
CASSYGGPATGNTIYF
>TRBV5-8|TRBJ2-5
CASSLGRAGAAETQYF
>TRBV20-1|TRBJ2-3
CSAKRTDTQYF
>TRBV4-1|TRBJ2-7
CASSQDRGGRAYEQYF
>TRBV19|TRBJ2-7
CASSQSGATCEQYF
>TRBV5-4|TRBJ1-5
CASSRGGLGPQPQHF
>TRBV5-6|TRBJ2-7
CASSLDIGSDYEQYF
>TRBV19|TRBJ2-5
CASSMIFGTDQETQYF
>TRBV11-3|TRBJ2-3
CASSLDLVDTQYF
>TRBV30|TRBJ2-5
CAWGQGVETQYF
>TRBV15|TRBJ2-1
CATSRDTGGDNEQFF
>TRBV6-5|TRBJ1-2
CASSYVPGGRYGYTF
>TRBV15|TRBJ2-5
CATSRETQRQETQYF
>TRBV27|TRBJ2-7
CASSFSGNSYEQYF
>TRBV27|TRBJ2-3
CASSPRRGYTDTQYF
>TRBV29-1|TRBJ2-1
CSWLLSLYNEQFF
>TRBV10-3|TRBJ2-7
CAINTGQNREQYF
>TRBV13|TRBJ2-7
CASSLDSGIVNEQYF
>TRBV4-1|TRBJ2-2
CASSDRGNTGELFF
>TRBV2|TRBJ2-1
CAIQGAFYNEQFF
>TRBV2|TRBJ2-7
CATPEGTYVYEQYF
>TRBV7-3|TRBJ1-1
CASSLRQNTEAFF